This TCR beta chain was observed in a study of CXCR3-negative and CXCR3-positive naive CD8 T cells. General study results and limits: TRB CDR3s of CXCR3-positive naive cells were more hydrophobic than those of CXCR3-negative naive cells.

Germline V CDR1 and CDR2: SGHRS, YFSETQ. The CDR3 length is 14 residues. In preparing the TRB cDNA libraries, 5' RACE with UMI labels was used. TCRdb re-called the 5' RACE reads; every CDR3 protein appears as one record, without DNA. The repertoire table contains some 150,000 distinct CDR3 sequences. About this clonotype: Antigen specificity is unknown.

The rearrangement uses TRBV5-1 and TRBJ2-3; TCRdb returns TRBD1, unconfirmable since there is no DNA. The TCR sequence derives from a human donor in good health. Some clones in this sample may be carry-over from other donors' samples. The specimen sequenced was naive CXCR3+ CD8+ T cells from blood. The subset was: CD45RO-CCR7+CD27+CD95- naive CD8+ T cells expressing CXCR3 (TNR3+). CDR3 in amino acids: CASSPPVGRDTQYF.